A single sample gave rise to the 20 T cell receptor beta chains below, sequenced in a study of early stage breast cancer tumors. Some clones are missing from TCRdb's copy, which holds only in-frame ones; the method was immunoSEQ multiplex PCR. The table includes more than 60,000 clones, more than 65% detected once. Sample: blood. The receptors come from a person between 55 and 69 years old with breast cancer.

The V gene is TRBV11-3, the J gene TRBJ2-2, with D perhaps matching TRBD2 (6 bases). Deletions cut 1 base from V and 4 bases from J, with 7 bases between. This CDR3 region has 14 residues. CDR1 SGHNT and CDR2 YENEEA come from the germline V gene. CDR3 region: CASSLGGVTGELFF. The CDR3 nucleotides read TGTGCCAGCAGCTTAGGGGGGGTCACCGGGGAGCTGTTTTTT.

This clone appeared many times. The rearrangement links TRBV28 to TRBJ2-5, with unresolved D. Trimming pared 5 bases from V and 5 bases from J, leaving 6 bases between. CDR3 length equals 11 residues. Per the germline V gene, CDR1 is MDHEN and CDR2 is SYDVKM. CDR3 sequence (DNA): TGTGCCAGCAGTCGTGGGGAGACCCAGTACTTC. It translates to CASSRGETQYF.

On this clone itself: The junction differs from germline at one of its ends, possibly a read error. The chain carries TRBV7-7 and TRBJ2-2, with D perhaps TRBD1 or TRBD2 (5 bases each). The germline CDR1 and CDR2 sequences are SSHAT and FNYEAQ (reference sequence). This CDR3 is 15 amino acids long. In DNA, the CDR3 is TGTGCTAGCAGCTTAAGAGGGGAGTTGGACGGGGAGCTGTTTTTT. Translated: CASSLRGELDGELFF.

This chain links TRBV28 with TRBJ2-3, with D uncertain. Trimming stripped 6 bases from V and 3 bases from J, with 13 bases between. The CDR3 contains 14 residues. Germline CDR1 MDHEN, CDR2 SYDVKM. For the CDR3, the DNA is TGTGCCAGCAGCCCGGGCCCGACTACAGATACGCAGTATTTT. It encodes CASSPGPTTDTQYF.

This chain connects TRBV2 to TRBJ1-1; a weak D match, TRBD1 (6 bases). Trimming stripped 5 bases from V and 1 base from J, with 11 bases between. The CDR3 has 14 amino acids. CDR1 and CDR2 (germline): SNHLY, FYNNEI. DNA of the CDR3: TGTGCCAGCAGTCCCCGACAGGAGAACACTGAAGCTTTCTTT. Translation gives CASSPRQENTEAFF.

This clone was detected a few times. The gene calls are TRBV5-1 and TRBJ2-2; 8 positions agree with TRBD1. After removal of 3 bases from V and 0 bases from J, the junction contained 4 bases not matched to a gene. The CDR3 sequence is 16 residues long. Germline V gives CDR1 SGHRS, CDR2 YFSETQ. DNA for the CDR3: TGCGCCAGCAGCTCAGACAGGGGAACGAACACCGGGGAGCTGTTTTTT. Translated, it gives CASSSDRGTNTGELFF.

This clone showed up just a few times. The V gene is TRBV5-1, the J gene TRBJ1-2; a weak D match, TRBD1 (6 bases). The CDR3 contains 16 residues. Trimming removed 3 bases at V and 1 base at J, with 16 bases between. Germline V lookup: CDR1 SGHRS, CDR2 YFSETQ. The DNA of the CDR3 is TGCGCCAGCAGCTCGGGACGACAGGCGTTTAACTATGGCTACACCTTC. It translates to CASSSGRQAFNYGYTF.

The chain is built from TRBV6-5 and TRBJ2-3; unclear D gene. The V gene lost 1 base and the J gene lost 2 bases, with 4 bases spanning the gap. Germline V lookup: CDR1 MNHEY, CDR2 SVGAGI. This CDR3 spans 13 amino acids. CDR3 amino acids: CASSYLATDTQYF. In DNA, the CDR3 is TGTGCCAGCAGTTACTTGGCCACAGATACGCAGTATTTT.

The genes are TRBV7-9 and TRBJ1-2; D is undetermined. CDR1 is SEHNR, CDR2 FQNEAQ, per germline (reference sequence). The CDR3 sequence is 15 residues long. V lost 4 bases and J 4 bases, leaving 16 bases between the germline ends. The CDR3 region is CASSSLVRVGYGYTF. CDR3 sequence (DNA): TGTGCCAGCAGCTCCCTCGTGAGGGTAGGCTATGGCTACACCTTC.

CDR3 sequence: CAWSTGQGSYEQYF. Here the CDR3 DNA reads TGTGCCTGGAGTACCGGACAGGGGTCCTACGAGCAGTACTTC. V and J are TRBV30 and TRBJ2-7, with 9 nucleotides matching TRBD1. V gave up 2 bases and J gave up 1 base; unmatched junction bases: 3. The CDR3 totals 14 residues. The germline V gene encodes CDR1 GTSNPN and CDR2 SVGIG (reference sequence).

V usage is TRBV30 and J usage is TRBJ2-2; perhaps TRBD1 as D (5 bases). Trimming removed 1 base at V and 4 bases at J, with 7 bases between. The CDR3 is 13 amino acids. Germline loops: CDR1 GTSNPN, CDR2 SVGIG (reference sequence). In nucleotides, the CDR3 is TGTGCCTGGAGTGAAGGGGTCACCGGGGAGCTGTTTTTT. As protein: CAWSEGVTGELFF.

The CDR3: CASSATAGNTIYF. DNA of the CDR3: TGTGCCAGCAGCGCAACAGCCGGAAACACCATATATTTT. The chain recombines TRBV9 with TRBJ1-3; no definite D call. CDR1 SGDLS and CDR2 YYNGEE come from the germline V gene. With 3 bases removed from V and 4 bases from J, the gap between germline ends came to 8 bases. This CDR3 is built from 13 residues.

This chain uses TRBV14 with TRBJ2-3; TRBD1 matches 9 bases. Trimming cost V 1 base and J 0 bases; bases outside gene matches: 5. Germline CDR1 reads SGHDN; CDR2 reads FVKESK. The length of the CDR3 is 17 residues. The CDR3: CASSQATGGTSTDTQYF. CDR3 in DNA: TGTGCCAGCAGCCAAGCTACAGGGGGCACTAGCACAGATACGCAGTATTTT.

The CDR3 spells CASSLTSGPRSYEQYF. The CDR3 DNA follows: TGTGCCAGCAGCTTAACTAGCGGGCCTCGGTCCTACGAGCAGTACTTC. The J gene is TRBJ2-7, the V gene TRBV13; TRBD2 agrees at 9 bases. Germline CDR1 PRHDT, CDR2 FYEKMQ (reference sequence). V was clipped by 2 bases and J by 1 base; unmatched bases: 6. The CDR3 has 16 residues.

The rearrangement uses TRBV2 and TRBJ2-2, with 7 bases identical to TRBD2. Germline assignment: CDR1 SNHLY and CDR2 FYNNEI. CDR3 length: 14 amino acids. V shed 9 bases, J shed 0 bases, and the junction held 4 bases outside the gene matches. DNA of the CDR3: TGTGCCAGTACTAGCGTTTCGAACACCGGGGAGCTGTTTTTT. Its translation is CASTSVSNTGELFF.

This clone was recorded only once. This sequence joins TRBV7-2 and TRBJ2-7; 9 nucleotides align to TRBD1. This CDR3 is 13 amino acids long. Looked up from germline, CDR1 is SGHTA and CDR2 is FQGNSA. Trimming took 6 bases from V and 7 from J; bases not matched to a gene: 7. CDR3 DNA: TGTGCCAGCAGGTTACAGGGGGCAGAAGAGCAGTACTTC. This translates into CASRLQGAEEQYF.

CDR3 residues: CASSPGGQDLKTQYF. CDR3 nucleotides: TGCGCCAGCAGCCCCGGGGGACAGGATCTAAAGACCCAGTACTTC. The chain combines TRBV5-1 with TRBJ2-5; TRBD1 matches at 8 bases. The CDR3 has 15 amino acids. From germline, CDR1 is SGHRS and CDR2 YFSETQ. V lost 4 bases to trimming and J lost 6 bases; unmatched junction nucleotides: 11.

V usage is TRBV6-1 and J usage is TRBJ1-6; the match to TRBD1 covers 7 bases. Germline loops: CDR1 MNHNS, CDR2 SASEGT. CDR3 length: 18 residues. Trimming removed 2 bases from V and 0 bases from J; junction bases left unmatched: 7. The CDR3 DNA reads as TGTGCCAGCAGTGAATGGGGGGGACAGAGCTCCTATAATTCACCCCTCCACTTT. This sequence encodes CASSEWGGQSSYNSPLHF.

This chain uses TRBV7-6 with TRBJ2-1, with D perhaps matching TRBD1 (5 bases). This CDR3 is built from 14 residues. With 4 bases removed from V and 4 bases from J, the gap between germline ends came to 11 bases. Per germline, CDR1 SGHVS and CDR2 FNYEAQ. The CDR3 sequence is CASSSGPGYNEQFF. In DNA, the CDR3 is TGTGCCAGCAGCTCGGGCCCAGGGTACAATGAGCAGTTCTTC. The variable domain in full, completed from reference TRBV7-6 and TRBJ2-1, reads GAGVSQSPRYKVTKRGQDVALRCDPISGHVSLYWYRQALGQGPEFLTYFNYEAQQDKSGLPNDRFSAERPEGSISTLTIQRTEQRDSAMYRCASSSGPGYNEQFFGPGTRLTVL.

The gene calls are TRBV5-1 and TRBJ2-2, with 10 bases fitting TRBD2. The CDR3 contains 18 residues. The germline gives CDR1 SGHRS, CDR2 YFSETQ. J gave up 2 bases and V 2 bases, and 9 bases lay outside the gene matches. The CDR3 DNA reads TGCGCCAGCAGCTTAGGAGCGGGAGGGCCCGGTAACACCGGGGAGCTGTTTTTT. Protein sequence: CASSLGAGGPGNTGELFF.